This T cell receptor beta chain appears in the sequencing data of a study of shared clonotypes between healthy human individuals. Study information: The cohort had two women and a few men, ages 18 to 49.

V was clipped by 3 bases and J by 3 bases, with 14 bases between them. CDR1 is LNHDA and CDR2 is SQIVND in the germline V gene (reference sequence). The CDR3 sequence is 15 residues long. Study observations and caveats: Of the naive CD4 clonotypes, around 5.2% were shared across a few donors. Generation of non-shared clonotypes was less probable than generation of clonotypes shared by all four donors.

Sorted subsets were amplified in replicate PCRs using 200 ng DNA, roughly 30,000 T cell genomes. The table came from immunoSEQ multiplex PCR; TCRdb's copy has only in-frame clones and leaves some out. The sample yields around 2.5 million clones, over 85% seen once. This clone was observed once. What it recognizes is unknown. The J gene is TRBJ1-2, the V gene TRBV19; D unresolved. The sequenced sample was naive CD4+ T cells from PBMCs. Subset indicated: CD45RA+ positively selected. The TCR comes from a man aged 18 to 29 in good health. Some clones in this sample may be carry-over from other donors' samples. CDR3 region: CASSISGSSHYGYTF. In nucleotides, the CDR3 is TGTGCCAGTAGTATCTCAGGCAGTTCTCACTATGGCTACACCTTC.